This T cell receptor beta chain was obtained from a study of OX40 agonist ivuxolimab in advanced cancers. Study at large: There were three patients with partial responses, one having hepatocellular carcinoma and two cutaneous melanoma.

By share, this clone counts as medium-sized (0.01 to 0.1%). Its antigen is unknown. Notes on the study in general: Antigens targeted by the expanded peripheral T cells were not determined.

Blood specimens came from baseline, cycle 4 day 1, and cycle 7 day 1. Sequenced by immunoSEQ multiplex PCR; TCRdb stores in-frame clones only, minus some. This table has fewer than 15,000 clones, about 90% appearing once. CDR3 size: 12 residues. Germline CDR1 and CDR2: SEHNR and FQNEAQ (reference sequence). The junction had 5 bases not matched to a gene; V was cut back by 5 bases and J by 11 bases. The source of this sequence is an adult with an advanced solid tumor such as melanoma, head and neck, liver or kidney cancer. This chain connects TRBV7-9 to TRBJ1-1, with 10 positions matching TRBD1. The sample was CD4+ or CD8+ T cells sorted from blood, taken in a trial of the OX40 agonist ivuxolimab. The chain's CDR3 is CASSPGTGVAFF. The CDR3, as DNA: TGTGCCAGCAGCCCCGGGACAGGGGTGGCTTTCTTT.